This T cell receptor beta chain was profiled in a study of regulatory T cells in long-lasting Graves disease. Study as a whole: Graves' patients, diagnosed recently, had received antithyroid drugs under 3 months.

Construction of TCR beta libraries relied on iRepertoire HTBI primers and on Arm-PCR targeting CDR3 regions. Authors' data handling: Across all samples, about 62 TRBV segments and 14 TRBJ segments were identified. TCRdb reprocessed the multiplex PCR reads via MiXCR and lists one record per CDR3 protein. None of the V and J calls come from the authors' own analysis; TCRdb made them. The sample records 400,000 to 500,000 distinct CDR3 sequences, more than 12% being singletons. The ends were cut back, 5 bases at V and 6 bases at J, with 14 bases in the middle. CDR3 length equals 13 residues. Germline V CDR1 and CDR2: MNHEY, SVGEGT. This clonotype was counted only a few times. Its antigen is unknown. The time point was: newly diagnosed GD, antithyroid drugs for less than 3 months. RNA extracted from PBMCs served as the sequencing template. Study-wide results and caveats: With persistent disease, TRBV28, TRBJ1-2 and TRBJ2-5 were the favored segments.

The same specimen was also included in a second study, on T cells in Graves' hyperthyroidism and ophthalmopathy. That report adds: Newly diagnosed patients aged 18 to 65 had hyperthyroidism of under 2 months' duration.

The sample here was peripheral blood mononuclear cells (PBMCs), taken at new diagnosis, from a patient treated with antithyroid drugs. This receptor was taken from a woman in her twenties or thirties with Graves disease. V gene TRBV6-2 or TRBV6-3 combines with J gene TRBJ2-7; D gene ambiguous. The CDR3 here is CASSEDHRFEQYF. The CDR3 DNA reads TGTGCCAGCAGTGAAGATCACCGTTTCGAGCAGTACTTC.